This is a list of T cell receptor beta chains from one sample in a study of OX40 agonist ivuxolimab in advanced cancers. TCRdb's table, derived via immunoSEQ multiplex PCR, lists solely in-frame clones and lacks some. The table lists some 40,000 clones, 85% to 95% of them singletons. This specimen was CD4+ or CD8+ T cells sorted from blood, taken in a trial of the OX40 agonist ivuxolimab. Receptor source: an adult with an advanced solid tumor such as melanoma, head and neck, liver or kidney cancer. Each CDR3 is given with its conserved first and last residue. The D gene is left open where the match is weak. Expanded clones are given a class, and other clones once, few, many or no size at all.

>-|TRBV9|TRBJ2-7|TRBD1
CASSATGGQLYEQYF
TGTGCCAGCAGCGCCACAGGGGGTCAACTCTACGAGCAGTACTTC
>-|TRBV9|TRBJ2-1|TRBD2
CASSVPASGTGTYNEQFF
TGTGCCAGCAGCGTACCGGCTAGCGGCACTGGAACCTACAATGAGCAGTTCTTC
>-|TRBV19|TRBJ2-5|TRBD1
CASSIVGQGMETQYF
TGTGCCAGTAGTATCGTCGGACAGGGGATGGAGACCCAGTACTTC
>-|TRBV7-6|TRBJ1-1|TRBD1
CASSLEGQGFEAFF
TGTGCCAGCAGCTTAGAGGGACAGGGGTTTGAAGCTTTCTTT
>once|TRBV7-2|TRBJ1-1|-
CASSLRAPRMNTEAFF
TGTGCCAGCAGCTTACGGGCCCCCAGAATGAACACTGAAGCTTTCTTT
>-|TRBV19|TRBJ2-2|TRBD1
CASSILGQGGTGELFF
TGTGCCAGTAGTATATTGGGACAGGGGGGCACCGGGGAGCTGTTTTTT
>-|TRBV2|TRBJ2-7|-
CASSARGGRNEQYF
TGTGCCAGCAGTGCGCGAGGCGGACGGAACGAGCAGTACTTC
>-|TRBV11-2|TRBJ2-7|-
CASSLGVSYEQYF
TGTGCCAGCAGCTTGGGGGTATCCTACGAGCAGTACTTC
>-|TRBV7-9|TRBJ2-5|-
CASSPQGAPQTQYF
TGTGCCAGCAGCCCGCAAGGTGCGCCCCAGACCCAGTACTTC
>-|TRBV27|TRBJ1-2|-
CASSLSGGTNYGYTF
TGTGCCAGCAGTTTATCAGGGGGAACGAACTATGGCTACACCTTC
>-|TRBV4-1|TRBJ2-1|-
CASSQALGVEEQFF
TGCGCCAGCAGCCAAGCACTGGGGGTCGAGGAGCAGTTCTTC
>-|TRBV7-8|TRBJ2-2|TRBD2
CASSSGLAGEGALIGELFF
TGTGCCAGCAGCTCGGGACTAGCGGGAGAGGGTGCCCTCATCGGGGAGCTGTTTTTT
>once|TRBV27|TRBJ1-5|TRBD1
CASSRGQRNQPQHF
TGTGCCAGTAGCAGGGGGCAGCGCAATCAGCCCCAGCATTTT
>-|TRBV29-1|TRBJ1-2|TRBD1
CSVAGGQGAYGYTF
TGCAGCGTCGCCGGCGGGCAGGGGGCGTATGGCTACACCTTC
>-|TRBV28|TRBJ2-7|-
CASSAMRGFYEQYF
TGTGCCAGCAGTGCAATGAGGGGGTTCTACGAGCAGTACTTC
>-|TRBV6-5|TRBJ2-1|-
CASSYSISSYNEQFF
TGTGCCAGCAGTTACTCTATTAGCTCCTACAATGAGCAGTTCTTC
>-|TRBV13|TRBJ2-7|-
CASSLGNYEQYF
TGTGCCAGCAGCTTAGGAAACTACGAGCAGTACTTC
>-|TRBV6-1|TRBJ2-7|TRBD1
CASSEQGAPYEQYF
TGTGCCAGCAGTGAACAGGGGGCACCCTACGAGCAGTACTTC
>-|TRBV7-9|TRBJ1-3|-
CASSPPVSGNTIYF
TGTGCCAGCAGCCCCCCGGTATCTGGAAACACCATATATTTT
>-|TRBV27|TRBJ1-1|TRBD1
CASASPGQMPEAFF
TGTGCCAGCGCTTCCCCGGGACAGATGCCTGAAGCTTTCTTT
>-|TRBV2|TRBJ1-1|-
CASSKDSPGTEAFF
TGTGCCAGCAGTAAGGACAGTCCAGGGACTGAAGCTTTCTTT
>-|TRBV10-2|TRBJ2-7|-
CASSEGRHEQYF
TGCGCCAGCAGTGAGGGGAGACACGAGCAGTACTTC
>once|TRBV7-9|TRBJ2-1|TRBD2
CASSLPTSGSLNEQFF
TGTGCCAGCAGCCTTCCGACTAGCGGGAGTCTCAATGAGCAGTTCTTC
>-|TRBV4-1|TRBJ2-7|-
CASSQVAVLREQYF
TGCGCCAGCAGCCAAGTCGCCGTTCTGCGGGAGCAGTACTTC
>-|TRBV10-2|TRBJ2-5|-
CASLGAVATQYF
TGCGCCAGCTTGGGCGCGGTGGCGACCCAGTACTTC
>-|TRBV7-2|TRBJ1-6|-
CASSLPRDGSPLHF
TGTGCCAGCAGCTTACCCCGCGATGGATCACCCCTCCACTTT
>few|TRBV7-8|TRBJ1-1|TRBD1
CASSRTGGIEAFF
TGTGCCAGCAGCCGCACAGGGGGCATTGAAGCTTTCTTT
>-|TRBV4-3|TRBJ2-2|-
CASSQVRGTGELFF
TGCGCCAGCAGCCAAGTCAGGGGTACCGGGGAGCTGTTTTTT
>-|TRBV7-9|TRBJ2-7|-
CASSRGSTYEQYF
TGTGCCAGCAGCCGGGGGTCTACCTACGAGCAGTACTTC
>-|TRBV28|TRBJ2-7|-
CASSAPGLGAREQYF
TGTGCCAGCAGTGCTCCGGGGTTGGGTGCCCGGGAGCAGTACTTC
>-|TRBV30|TRBJ2-7|-
CAWRGGQAYSYEQYF
TGTGCCTGGAGGGGAGGACAGGCCTATTCCTACGAGCAGTACTTC
>-|TRBV9|TRBJ2-1|TRBD2
CASSSRTSGYNEQFF
TGTGCCAGCAGCTCACGGACTAGCGGATACAATGAGCAGTTCTTC
>-|TRBV4-1|TRBJ2-3|TRBD2
CASSQDSLAGAQDTQYF
TGCGCCAGCAGCCAAGATAGCCTAGCGGGAGCCCAAGATACGCAGTATTTT
>-|TRBV2|TRBJ2-7|-
CASSENSVRGDEQYF
TGTGCCAGCAGTGAAAATTCGGTGAGGGGGGACGAGCAGTACTTC
>-|TRBV5-1|TRBJ1-6|-
CASSWDGPNSPLHF
TGCGCCAGCAGCTGGGACGGTCCAAATTCACCCCTCCACTTT
>-|TRBV7-2|TRBJ2-7|TRBD2
CASSLVVLAGGSYEQYF
TGTGCCAGCAGCTTAGTAGTTCTAGCGGGAGGCTCCTACGAGCAGTACTTC
>once|TRBV5-1|TRBJ2-7|TRBD2
CASSLGLAGTYEQYF
TGCGCCAGCAGCTTGGGACTAGCGGGTACCTACGAGCAGTACTTC
>once|TRBV11-2|TRBJ1-2|-
CASSSSGGVWAPANYGYTF
TGTGCCAGCAGCTCCTCCGGCGGGGTGTGGGCTCCAGCTAACTATGGCTACACCTTC
>-|TRBV7-9|TRBJ1-1|-
CASSPGATVPNTEAFF
TGTGCCAGCAGCCCGGGGGCTACAGTCCCGAACACTGAAGCTTTCTTT
>-|TRBV28|TRBJ2-2|TRBD1
CASSNRDRGLTGELFF
TGTGCCAGCAGCAACCGGGACAGGGGCCTCACCGGGGAGCTGTTTTTT
>-|TRBV7-8|TRBJ2-1|TRBD2
CASSRLAGAYNEQFF
TGTGCCAGCAGCAGACTAGCGGGAGCCTACAATGAGCAGTTCTTC
>-|TRBV19|TRBJ2-7|-
CASSIDLAHYEQYF
TGTGCCAGTAGTATAGATCTAGCTCACTACGAGCAGTACTTC
>-|TRBV29-1|TRBJ1-1|TRBD1
CSVTLWGQDDEAFF
TGCAGCGTTACCCTCTGGGGACAGGACGATGAAGCTTTCTTT
>-|TRBV28|TRBJ2-2|TRBD2
CATTGGGRGTGELFF
TGTGCCACCACCGGTGGCGGGAGAGGGACCGGGGAGCTGTTTTTT
>-|TRBV28|TRBJ2-1|TRBD2
CASSRVLAGVGGYNEQFF
TGTGCCAGCAGTCGGGTACTAGCGGGAGTAGGGGGATACAATGAGCAGTTCTTC
>-|TRBV15|TRBJ2-2|-
CATSLRPGLRNTGELFF
TGTGCCACCTCACTAAGACCGGGACTCCGTAACACCGGGGAGCTGTTTTTT
>-|TRBV25-1|TRBJ1-1|-
CASSWTGSTEAFF
TGTGCCAGCAGTTGGACCGGGAGCACTGAAGCTTTCTTT
>once|TRBV2|TRBJ2-1|-
CASSAPKDSAYNEQFF
TGTGCCAGCAGTGCCCCAAAAGACTCCGCGTACAATGAGCAGTTCTTC
>-|TRBV7-9|TRBJ2-2|-
CASSLGSGTGELFF
TGTGCCAGCAGCTTAGGAAGTGGCACCGGGGAGCTGTTTTTT